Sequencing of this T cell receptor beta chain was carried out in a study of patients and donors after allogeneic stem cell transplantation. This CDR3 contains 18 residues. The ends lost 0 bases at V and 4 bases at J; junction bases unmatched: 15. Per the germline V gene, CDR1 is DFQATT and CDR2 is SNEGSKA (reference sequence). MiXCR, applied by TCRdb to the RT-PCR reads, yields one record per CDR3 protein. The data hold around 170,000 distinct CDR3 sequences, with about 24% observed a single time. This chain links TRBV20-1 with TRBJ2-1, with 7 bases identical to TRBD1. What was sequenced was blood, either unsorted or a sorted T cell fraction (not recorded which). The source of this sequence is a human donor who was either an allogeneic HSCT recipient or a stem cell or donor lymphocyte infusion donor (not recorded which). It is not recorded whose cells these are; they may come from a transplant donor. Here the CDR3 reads CSARDYLTGTAKYNEQFF. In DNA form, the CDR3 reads TGCAGTGCTAGAGATTACTTAACCGGGACAGCTAAATACAATGAGCAGTTCTTC.